This passage covers 5 T cell receptor beta chains from one sample sequenced in a study of blood T cell repertoires in COVID-19. Clones were read by immunoSEQ multiplex PCR, and TCRdb kept only the in-frame ones, dropping some. The repertoire holds a few hundred thousand clones, with around 85% as singletons. The source material was peripheral blood. The receptors shown here come from a human donor in a cohort sampled during active COVID-19.

V gene TRBV24-1 combines with J gene TRBJ1-2, with D possibly being TRBD1 (5 bases). V gave up 1 base and J gave up 8 bases, with 10 bases separating them. In germline, CDR1 is KGHDR, CDR2 SFDVKD. The CDR3 covers 13 residues. The CDR3 nucleotides are TGTGCCACCAGTGATTTACGACAGCTCGGCTACACCTTC. Translation: CATSDLRQLGYTF.

The CDR3 DNA is TGCGCCAGCAGCTTGGCGGAGGAGCAGTTCTTC. Encoded protein: CASSLAEEQFF. The V and J genes are TRBV5-1 and TRBJ2-1; no definite D call. The germline V gene has CDR1 SGHRS and CDR2 YFSETQ. CDR3 length: 11 amino acids. The V gene lost 0 bases and the J gene lost 10 bases, with 5 bases spanning the gap.

The chain combines TRBV6-5 with TRBJ1-6, with 7 bases aligning to TRBD1. Germline trimming cut 9 bases from V and 7 bases from J; bases unmatched to any gene: 6. Germline values: CDR1 MNHEY, CDR2 SVGAGI. The CDR3 is 13 amino acids. CDR3 sequence: CASTTGRNSPLHF. The CDR3 DNA reads TGTGCCAGTACGACAGGGCGAAATTCACCCCTCCACTTT.

The chain has TRBV30 and TRBJ1-5, with D unresolved. This CDR3 spans 13 amino acids. CDR1 and CDR2 from the germline V gene are GTSNPN and SVGIG (reference sequence). V was shortened by 0 bases and J by 3 bases, with 6 bases between the two germline ends. CDR3 sequence (DNA): TGTGCCTGGAGTGTAACTAACAATCAGCCCCAGCATTTT. Translated: CAWSVTNNQPQHF.

This chain uses TRBV5-5 with TRBJ2-3, with 11 bases fitting TRBD2. The trim removed 0 bases at V and 6 bases at J, leaving 6 bases unmatched. CDR3 size: 16 residues. The germline V gene has CDR1 SGHKS and CDR2 YYEKEE (reference sequence). The chain's CDR3 is CASSLGSSGGTDTQYF. CDR3 DNA: TGTGCCAGCAGCTTGGGGTCTAGCGGGGGGACGGATACGCAGTATTTT.